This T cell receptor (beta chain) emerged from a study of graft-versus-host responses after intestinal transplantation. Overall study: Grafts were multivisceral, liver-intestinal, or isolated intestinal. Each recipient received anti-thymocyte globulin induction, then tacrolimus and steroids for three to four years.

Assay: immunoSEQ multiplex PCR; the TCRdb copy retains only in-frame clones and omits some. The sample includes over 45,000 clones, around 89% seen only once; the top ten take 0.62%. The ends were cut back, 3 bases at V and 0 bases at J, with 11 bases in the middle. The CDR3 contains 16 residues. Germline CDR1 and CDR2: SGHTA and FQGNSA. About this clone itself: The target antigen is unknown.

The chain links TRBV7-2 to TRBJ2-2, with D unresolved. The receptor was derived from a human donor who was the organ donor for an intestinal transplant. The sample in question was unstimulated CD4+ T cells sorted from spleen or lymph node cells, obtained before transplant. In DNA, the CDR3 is TGTGCCAGCAGCTTTGAACAGTCCGCGAACACCGGGGAGCTGTTTTTT. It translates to CASSFEQSANTGELFF.